This T cell receptor beta chain was sequenced for a study of OX40 agonist ivuxolimab in advanced cancers. Study-wide context: Patient treatment consisted of intravenous ivuxolimab administration every 2 weeks at 0.01 to 10 mg/kg. Partial responses occurred in three patients (one hepatocellular carcinoma, two cutaneous melanoma).

The CDR3 contains 14 residues. Germline V gene data show CDR1 as LGHNA and CDR2 as YNFKEQ. Trimming removed 0 bases at V and 0 bases at J, with 6 bases between. Sequencing used immunoSEQ multiplex PCR; TCRdb keeps in-frame clones, though not all of them. Among approximately 20,000 clones listed, more than 70% were seen once. Sequences were derived from CD4+ or CD8+ T cells sorted from blood, sampled in a trial of the OX40 agonist ivuxolimab. This clonotype was obtained from an adult with an advanced solid tumor such as melanoma, head and neck, liver or kidney cancer. This chain connects TRBV4-2 to TRBJ2-7, with D hard to call. The CDR3 coding sequence is TGTGCCAGCAGCCAAGATGGGGACTCCTACGAGCAGTACTTC. It is translated as CASSQDGDSYEQYF.